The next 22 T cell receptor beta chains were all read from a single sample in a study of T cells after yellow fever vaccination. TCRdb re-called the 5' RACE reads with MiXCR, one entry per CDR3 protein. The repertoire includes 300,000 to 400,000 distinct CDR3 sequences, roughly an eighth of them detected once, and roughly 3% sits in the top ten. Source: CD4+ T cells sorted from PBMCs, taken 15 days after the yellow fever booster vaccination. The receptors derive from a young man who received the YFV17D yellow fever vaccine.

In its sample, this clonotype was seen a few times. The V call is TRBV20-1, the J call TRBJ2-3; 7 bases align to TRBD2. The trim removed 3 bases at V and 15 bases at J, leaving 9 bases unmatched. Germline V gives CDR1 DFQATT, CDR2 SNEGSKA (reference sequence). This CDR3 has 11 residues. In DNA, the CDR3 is TGCAGTGCTAGTGACGGGGGGAGTTTTTATTTT. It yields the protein CSASDGGSFYF.

Written as DNA, the CDR3 is TGCGCCAGCAGCCAAGATCTGGGGGGCGTTCTCTCTGGCTACACCTTC. This translates into CASSQDLGGVLSGYTF. The chain links TRBV4-3 to TRBJ1-2; possible D gene TRBD1, 6 bases. V was trimmed by 0 bases and J by 7 bases, leaving 18 bases between them. Per germline, CDR1 LGHNA and CDR2 YSLEER. The CDR3 runs to 16 residues.

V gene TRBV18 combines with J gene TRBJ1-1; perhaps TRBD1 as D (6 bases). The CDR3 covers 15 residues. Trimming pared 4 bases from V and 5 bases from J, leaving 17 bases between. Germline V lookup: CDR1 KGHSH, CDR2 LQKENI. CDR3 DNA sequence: TGTGCCAGCTCACTCTACGGAGGGGGAGGGACTGAAGCTTTCTTT. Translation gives CASSLYGGGGTEAFF.

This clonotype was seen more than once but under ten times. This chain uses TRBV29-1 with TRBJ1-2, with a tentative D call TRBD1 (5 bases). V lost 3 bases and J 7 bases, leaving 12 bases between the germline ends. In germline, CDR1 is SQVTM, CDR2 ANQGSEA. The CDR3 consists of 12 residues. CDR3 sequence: CSVDGTASGYTF. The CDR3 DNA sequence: TGCAGCGTTGACGGGACCGCTAGTGGCTACACCTTC.

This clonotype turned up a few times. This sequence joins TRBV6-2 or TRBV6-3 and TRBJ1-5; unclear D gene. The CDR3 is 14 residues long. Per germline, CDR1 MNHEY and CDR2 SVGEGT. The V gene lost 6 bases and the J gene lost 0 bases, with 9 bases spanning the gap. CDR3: CASSHDYSNQPQHF. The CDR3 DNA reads TGTGCCAGCAGCCATGATTATAGCAATCAGCCCCAGCATTTT.

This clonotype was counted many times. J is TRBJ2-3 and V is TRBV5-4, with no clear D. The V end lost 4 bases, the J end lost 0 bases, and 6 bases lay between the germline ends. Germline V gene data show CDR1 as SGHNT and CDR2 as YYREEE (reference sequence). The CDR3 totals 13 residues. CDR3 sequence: CASSPTSTDTQYF. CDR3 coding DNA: TGTGCCAGCAGCCCGACTAGCACAGATACGCAGTATTTT.

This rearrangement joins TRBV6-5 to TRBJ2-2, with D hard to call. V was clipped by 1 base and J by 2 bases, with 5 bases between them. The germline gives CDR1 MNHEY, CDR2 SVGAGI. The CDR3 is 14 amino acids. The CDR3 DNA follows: TGTGCCAGCAGTTACTGGGTAAACACCGGGGAGCTGTTTTTT. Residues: CASSYWVNTGELFF.

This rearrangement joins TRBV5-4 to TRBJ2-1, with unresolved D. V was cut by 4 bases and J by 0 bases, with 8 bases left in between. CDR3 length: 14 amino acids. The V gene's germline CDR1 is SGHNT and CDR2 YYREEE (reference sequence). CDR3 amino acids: CASSRPASYNEQFF. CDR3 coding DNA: TGTGCCAGCAGCCGCCCTGCCTCCTACAATGAGCAGTTCTTC.

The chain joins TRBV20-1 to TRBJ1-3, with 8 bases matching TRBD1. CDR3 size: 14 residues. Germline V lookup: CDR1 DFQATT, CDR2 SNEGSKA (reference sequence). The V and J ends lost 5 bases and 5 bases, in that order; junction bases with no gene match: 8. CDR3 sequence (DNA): TGCAGTGCTGGACCCCGACAGGGGCGAAACACCATATATTTT. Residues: CSAGPRQGRNTIYF.

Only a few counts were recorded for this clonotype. The CDR3 sequence: CAISELLAGYNEQFF. CDR3 coding DNA: TGTGCCATCAGTGAGTTACTAGCGGGTTACAATGAGCAGTTCTTC. J is TRBJ2-1 and V is TRBV10-3; 9 bases fit TRBD2. Germline V lookup: CDR1 ENHRY, CDR2 SYGVKD. J gave up 4 bases and V 1 base, and 2 bases lay outside the gene matches. This CDR3 has 15 residues.

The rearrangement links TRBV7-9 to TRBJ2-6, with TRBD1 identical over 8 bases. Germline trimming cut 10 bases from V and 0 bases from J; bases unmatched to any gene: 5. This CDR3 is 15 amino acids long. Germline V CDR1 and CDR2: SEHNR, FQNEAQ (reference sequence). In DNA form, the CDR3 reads TGTGCCACCCACAGGGGGGACTCTGGGGCCAACGTCCTGACTTTC. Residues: CATHRGDSGANVLTF.

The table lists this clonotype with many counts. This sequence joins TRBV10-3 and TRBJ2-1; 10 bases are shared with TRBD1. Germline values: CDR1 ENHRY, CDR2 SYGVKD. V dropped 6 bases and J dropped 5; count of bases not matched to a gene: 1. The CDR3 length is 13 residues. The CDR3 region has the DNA TGTGCCATCAGAGGGACAGGGGACAATGAGCAGTTCTTC. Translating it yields CAIRGTGDNEQFF.

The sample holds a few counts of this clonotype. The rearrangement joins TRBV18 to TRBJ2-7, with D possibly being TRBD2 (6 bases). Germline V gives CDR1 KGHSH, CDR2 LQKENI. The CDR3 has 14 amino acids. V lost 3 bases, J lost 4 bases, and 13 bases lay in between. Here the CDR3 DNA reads TGTGCCAGCTCACCGTCCCGGGAGACATACGAGCAGTACGTC. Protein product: CASSPSRETYEQYV.

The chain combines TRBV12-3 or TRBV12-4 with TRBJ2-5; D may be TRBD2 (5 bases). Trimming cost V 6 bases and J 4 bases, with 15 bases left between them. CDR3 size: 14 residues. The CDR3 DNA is TGTGCCAGCAGCCCTGAGGGTTGGGGAGAGACCCAGTACTTC. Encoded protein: CASSPEGWGETQYF.

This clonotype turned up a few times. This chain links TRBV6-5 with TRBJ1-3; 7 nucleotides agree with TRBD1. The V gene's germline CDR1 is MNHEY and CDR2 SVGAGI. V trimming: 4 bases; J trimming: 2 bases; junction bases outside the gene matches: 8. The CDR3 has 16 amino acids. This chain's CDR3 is CASSFRQGTAGNTIYF. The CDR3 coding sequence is TGTGCCAGCAGTTTCAGACAGGGAACTGCTGGAAACACCATATATTTT.

Written as DNA, the CDR3 is TGTGCCAGCAGTGATCTCTCAATCCCGAACACTGAAGCTTTCTTT. It specifies CASSDLSIPNTEAFF. The chain links TRBV25-1 to TRBJ1-1, with unresolved D. CDR1 is MGHDK, CDR2 SYGVNS, per germline. The CDR3 extends over 15 amino acids. Trimming took 3 bases from V and 1 from J, leaving 12 bases between them.

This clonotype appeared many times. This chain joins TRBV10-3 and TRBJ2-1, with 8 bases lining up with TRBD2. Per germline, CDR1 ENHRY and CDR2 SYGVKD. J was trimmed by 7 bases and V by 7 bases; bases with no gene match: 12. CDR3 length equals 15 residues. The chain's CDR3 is CAIKSLGRGENEQFF. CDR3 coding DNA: TGTGCCATCAAATCCCTAGGGCGGGGGGAAAATGAGCAGTTCTTC.

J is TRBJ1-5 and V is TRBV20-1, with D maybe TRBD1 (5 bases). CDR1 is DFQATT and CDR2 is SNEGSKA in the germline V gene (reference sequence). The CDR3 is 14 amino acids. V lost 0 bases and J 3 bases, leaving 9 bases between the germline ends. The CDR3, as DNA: TGCAGTGCTAGAGATCCGGGGGTCAATCAGCCCCAGCATTTT. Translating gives CSARDPGVNQPQHF.

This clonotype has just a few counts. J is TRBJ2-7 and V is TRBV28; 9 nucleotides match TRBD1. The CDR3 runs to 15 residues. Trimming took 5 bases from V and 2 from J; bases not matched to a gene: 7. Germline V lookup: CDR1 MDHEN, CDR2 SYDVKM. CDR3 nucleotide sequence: TGTGCCAGCAGTACCGGGACAGGGAGCCCCTACGAGCAGTACGTC. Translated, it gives CASSTGTGSPYEQYV.

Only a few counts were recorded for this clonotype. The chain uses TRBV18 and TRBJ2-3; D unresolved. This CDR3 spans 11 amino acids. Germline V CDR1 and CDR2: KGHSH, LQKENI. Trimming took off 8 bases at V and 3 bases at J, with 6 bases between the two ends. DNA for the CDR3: TGTGCCAGCCTCTCTACAGATACGCAGTATTTT. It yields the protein CASLSTDTQYF.

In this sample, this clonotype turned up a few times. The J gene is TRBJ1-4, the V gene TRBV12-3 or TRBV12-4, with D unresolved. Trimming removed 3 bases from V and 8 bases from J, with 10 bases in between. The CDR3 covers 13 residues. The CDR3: CASSFSGGEKLFF. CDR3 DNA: TGTGCCAGCAGTTTTTCTGGTGGCGAAAAACTGTTTTTT.

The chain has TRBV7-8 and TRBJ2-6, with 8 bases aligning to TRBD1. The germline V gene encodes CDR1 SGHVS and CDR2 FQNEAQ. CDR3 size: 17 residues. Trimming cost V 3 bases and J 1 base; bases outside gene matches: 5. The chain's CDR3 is CASSFGTGRSGANVLTF. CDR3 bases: TGTGCCAGCAGCTTTGGGACAGGAAGATCTGGGGCCAACGTCCTGACTTTC.